These 9 T cell receptor beta chains were sequenced from one sample in a study of blood T cell repertoires in COVID-19. The assay was immunoSEQ multiplex PCR, and TCRdb's table has in-frame clones only and misses some. The sample yields over 50,000 clones, approximately 88% seen once. Sequencing used peripheral blood. Receptors originate from a man aged 45-65 years with active COVID-19.

This clone has a single count. The chain has TRBV11-2 and TRBJ2-3, with D uncertain. Looked up from germline, CDR1 is SGHAT and CDR2 is FQNNGV. The CDR3 consists of 15 residues. The germline V and J ends were trimmed by 5 bases and 0 bases, with 12 bases remaining between them. The CDR3 region has the DNA TGTGCCAGCAGCCCCCTCCTGTCGAGCACAGATACGCAGTATTTT. Translating it yields CASSPLLSSTDTQYF.

The CDR3 DNA follows: TGCAGCGTTGAAGACATGGGGCGTGAAAAACTGTTTTTT. Its protein product is CSVEDMGREKLFF. V gene TRBV29-1 combines with J gene TRBJ1-4; weak D call: TRBD1 (5 bases). Germline-derived CDR1 and CDR2 are SQVTM and ANQGSEA. V lost 0 bases, J lost 7 bases, and 9 bases lay in between. The CDR3 is 13 residues long.

This clone was picked up one time. The chain uses TRBV5-1 and TRBJ1-6, with 7 bases identical to TRBD1. J gave up 7 bases and V 0 bases, and 4 bases lay outside the gene matches. CDR3 length: 15 residues. Germline-derived CDR1 and CDR2 are SGHRS and YFSETQ. The CDR3 nucleotides are TGCGCCAGCAGCTTGGAAGGGACAGCGAATTCACCCCTCCACTTT. Amino acids: CASSLEGTANSPLHF.

This clone was counted between two and nine times. V gene TRBV5-6 combines with J gene TRBJ1-1, with D perhaps matching TRBD1 (6 bases). Germline V gene data show CDR1 as SGHDT and CDR2 as YYEEEE. Deletions cut 2 bases from V and 4 bases from J, with 15 bases between. The CDR3 loop spans 15 amino acids. The CDR3 spells CASSFIVRGTTEAFF. The CDR3 coding sequence is TGTGCCAGCAGCTTTATCGTCAGGGGTACCACTGAAGCTTTCTTT.

The gene calls are TRBV4-1 and TRBJ2-5, with TRBD2 matching over 9 bases. J gave up 5 bases and V 0 bases, and 7 bases lay outside the gene matches. CDR1 and CDR2 (germline): MGHRA, YSYEKL. The CDR3 is 16 residues long. The CDR3 sequence is CASSQEGRAGGETQYF. CDR3 sequence (DNA): TGCGCCAGCAGCCAAGAGGGCAGAGCGGGGGGTGAGACCCAGTACTTC.

This clone occurred a few times. The chain joins TRBV7-3 to TRBJ1-3; TRBD1 is a possible D gene (6 bases). CDR1 and CDR2 from the germline V gene are SGHTA and FQGTGA. V was clipped by 5 bases and J by 8 bases, with 22 bases between them. There are 16 residues in the CDR3. The DNA for the CDR3 is TGTGCCAGCAGCCCCACGTGGGGGGGGCTTGGGTACACCATATATTTT. Its translation is CASSPTWGGLGYTIYF.

This rearrangement joins TRBV20-1 to TRBJ2-1; D perhaps matches TRBD2 (5 bases). V lost 6 bases, J lost 9 bases, and 12 bases lay in between. Germline V gives CDR1 DFQATT, CDR2 SNEGSKA (reference sequence). CDR3 length: 11 amino acids. The CDR3 nucleotides read TGCAGTGCACGTCCTAGCAGTGAGCAGTTCTTC. This codes for CSARPSSEQFF.

J is TRBJ2-1 and V is TRBV7-2, with 7 bases identical to TRBD2. This CDR3 comprises 14 residues. Germline loops: CDR1 SGHTA, CDR2 FQGNSA. J gave up 6 bases and V 7 bases, and 9 bases lay outside the gene matches. The CDR3 is CASTQGGVGNEQFF. The CDR3 coding sequence is TGTGCCAGCACCCAGGGAGGGGTCGGCAATGAGCAGTTCTTC.

The rearrangement uses TRBV3-1 (or the pseudogene TRBV3-2) and TRBJ2-7; weak D call: TRBD1 (5 bases). The V gene's germline CDR1 is LGHDT and CDR2 YNNKEL (reference sequence). The CDR3 consists of 15 residues. V was clipped by 0 bases and J by 3 bases, with 12 bases between them. The CDR3 sequence: CASSQDLGRGYEQYF. The CDR3 DNA follows: TGTGCCAGCAGCCAAGATCTAGGTAGGGGCTACGAGCAGTACTTC.